This paragraph covers one T cell receptor (beta chain) sequence. These data belong to a study of identical twins. The CDR3 extends over 14 amino acids. The trim removed 3 bases at V and 1 base at J, leaving 4 bases unmatched. Germline V gives CDR1 DFQATT, CDR2 SNEGSKA (reference sequence). TCRdb independently ran MiXCR on the 5' RACE reads; one entry per CDR3 protein. The data contain hundreds of thousands of distinct CDR3 sequences, 20% to 25% of them seen just once; the ten biggest clones take up 2.5% to 3.5%. The same specimen was also included in a second study, on T cells expressing NK-cell markers.

J is TRBJ2-3 and V is TRBV20-1, with 7 bases aligning to TRBD2. Sample: CD4+ T cells sorted from blood. The sequence derives from a woman younger than 35 in good health. CDR3 sequence: CSARQRDRTDTQYF. The DNA for the CDR3 is TGCAGTGCTAGGCAGCGGGACCGCACAGATACGCAGTATTTT.